Within the sample, the clone carrying this T cell receptor beta chain is medium-sized. The V gene's germline CDR1 is MNHNS and CDR2 SASEGT. The CDR3 covers 13 residues. The V end was cut by 8 bases, the J end by 2 bases, with 12 bases between. These data belong to a study of T cell changes during pregnancy in multiple sclerosis. The table came from immunoSEQ multiplex PCR; TCRdb's copy has only in-frame clones and leaves some out. The sample shows tens of thousands of clones, roughly 93% of them seen only once. The sequencing used peripheral blood, collected in the third trimester of pregnancy. The receptor was derived from a female donor with multiple sclerosis, enrolled in a pregnancy study. This chain uses TRBV6-1 with TRBJ1-2, with D uncertain. CDR3 protein: CASVPQVNYGYTF. The CDR3 nucleotides are TGTGCCAGCGTGCCGCAGGTGAACTATGGCTACACCTTC.